What follows describes a single T cell receptor beta chain. Its target is unknown. This sample is drawn from a study of PD-1 blockade in classical Hodgkin lymphoma. V shed 4 bases, J shed 0 bases, and the junction held 13 bases outside the gene matches. Germline-derived CDR1 and CDR2 are ENHRY and SYGVKD. CDR3 length: 19 amino acids. Sequenced by immunoSEQ multiplex PCR; TCRdb stores in-frame clones only, minus some. The sample includes fewer than 7,500 clones, 60% seen only once; the top ten take 10%. Points from the study as a whole: Newly diagnosed patients reportedly had lower baseline TCR diversity than healthy donors. Complete responders' diversity at baseline resembled that of newly diagnosed patients.

The time point: cycle 4 day 1 (C4D1), after more than five weeks of nivolumab. Exposure to brentuximab vedotin varied, and each patient had relapsed following autologous stem cell transplantation. The authors enriched CD8+ T cells from thawed PBMCs via magnetic negative selection. Relapsed/refractory classical Hodgkin lymphoma patients had complete, partial or progressive responses. The sample was CD8+ T cells from blood, taken before the fourth cycle of nivolumab. The J gene is TRBJ2-7, the V gene TRBV10-3; 12 bases are shared with TRBD2. This receptor was obtained from a human donor with classical Hodgkin lymphoma. The CDR3 loop reads CAISGGTSGRFTLSYEQYF. The CDR3 DNA follows: TGTGCCATCAGTGGGGGTACTAGCGGGAGGTTCACACTCTCCTACGAGCAGTACTTC.